This TCR beta chain was sequenced for a study of early stage breast cancer tumors. Only in-frame clones appear in the TCRdb table, and some are missing; sequencing was by immunoSEQ multiplex PCR. This repertoire shows fewer than 90,000 clones, 70% to 85% found once; its top ten account for 3.5%. Germline-derived CDR1 and CDR2 are MNHEY and SMNVEV (reference sequence). Trimming took off 3 bases at V and 1 base at J, with 9 bases between the two ends. This CDR3 contains 14 residues. The clonotype was recovered from a person aged 55 to 70 with breast cancer. The rearrangement links TRBV27 to TRBJ2-5, with D tentatively TRBD1 or TRBD2 (5 bases each). Sequenced sample: blood. In DNA, the CDR3 is TGTGCCAGCAGTTTTTTTGGGACCCAAGAGACCCAGTACTTC. Translated: CASSFFGTQETQYF.